This entry lists 8 T cell receptor beta chains sequenced from one sample in a study of T cells in Graves' hyperthyroidism and ophthalmopathy. Using RNA transcripts as the source, TCR beta CDR3 regions were amplified. In the first-round RT-PCR of the TCR CDR3, the HTBI primer set was used. A single record per CDR3 protein comes from TCRdb applying MiXCR to the multiplex PCR reads. Here the sample spans 550,000 to 800,000 distinct CDR3 sequences, 17% being singletons. The source material was blood. The receptors originated from a man aged 50-59 years with Graves' hyperthyroidism.

The V and J genes are TRBV7-2 and TRBJ1-2; 10 bases are shared with TRBD1. The CDR3 contains 15 residues. Germline assignment: CDR1 SGHTA and CDR2 FQGNSA. Trimming took 5 bases from V and 8 from J; bases not matched to a gene: 11. CDR3 region: CASSESGTGDRGYTF. CDR3 DNA sequence: TGTGCCAGCAGCGAGTCCGGGACAGGGGACAGGGGCTACACCTTC.

This clonotype was counted only a few times. The chain couples TRBV24-1 to TRBJ1-2; 10 bases map to TRBD1. J lost 4 bases, V lost 7 bases, and 5 bases had no gene match. This CDR3 contains 14 residues. Germline V lookup: CDR1 KGHDR, CDR2 SFDVKD. In DNA, the CDR3 is TGTGCCACCAGCGGGACAGGGGATTTCTATGGCTACACCTTC. This codes for CATSGTGDFYGYTF.

The chain is built from TRBV19 and TRBJ1-5; maybe TRBD1 (5 bases). There are 15 residues in the CDR3. Germline lookup yields CDR1 LNHDA and CDR2 SQIVND (reference sequence). V lost 1 base to trimming and J lost 3 bases, with 10 bases between them. The CDR3 reads CASSIGQGDNQPQHF. The CDR3, as DNA: TGTGCCAGTAGTATAGGTCAAGGGGACAATCAGCCCCAGCATTTT.

The V gene is TRBV5-1, the J gene TRBJ2-2; D is perhaps TRBD2 (6 bases). Germline loops: CDR1 SGHRS, CDR2 YFSETQ. Trimming stripped 7 bases from V and 7 bases from J, with 17 bases between. This CDR3 contains 14 residues. CDR3 region: CASSTTAGGGELFF. In nucleotides, the CDR3 is TGCGCCAGCTCAACCACAGCCGGGGGCGGGGAGCTGTTTTTT.

This sequence joins TRBV20-1 and TRBJ2-1, with 8 bases fitting TRBD2. Germline CDR1 and CDR2: DFQATT and SNEGSKA (reference sequence). J gave up 4 bases and V 5 bases, and 10 bases lay outside the gene matches. CDR3 size: 15 residues. CDR3 in DNA: TGCAGTGCTGAGGAGACGGGAGGGGCATACAATGAGCAGTTCTTC. It yields the protein CSAEETGGAYNEQFF.

This clonotype has a count of ten or more. The chain is built from TRBV30 and TRBJ1-6; D is unclear. From germline, CDR1 is GTSNPN and CDR2 SVGIG (reference sequence). The V end was cut by 0 bases, the J end by 10 bases, with 10 bases between. The CDR3 sequence is 13 residues long. The CDR3 DNA sequence: TGTGCCTGGAGTGTGGCCGCTCGGTCACCCCTCCACTTT. The encoded protein is CAWSVAARSPLHF.

The chain joins TRBV3-1 to TRBJ2-1; 10 bases agree with TRBD2. J gave up 8 bases and V 4 bases, and 11 bases lay outside the gene matches. There are 16 residues in the CDR3. Germline lookup yields CDR1 LGHDT and CDR2 YNNKEL (reference sequence). CDR3 coding DNA: TGTGCCAGCAGCCCCGAGCGGGAGGGCCGTGATGATGAGCAGTTCTTC. The encoded protein is CASSPEREGRDDEQFF.

This clonotype was observed at least ten times. The V and J genes are TRBV3-1 and TRBJ1-1; 10 bases are shared with TRBD1. Germline V lookup: CDR1 LGHDT, CDR2 YNNKEL (reference sequence). The ends lost 3 bases at V and 5 bases at J; junction bases unmatched: 3. This CDR3 is built from 14 residues. This CDR3 reads CASSHGDRGTEAFF. CDR3 coding DNA: TGTGCCAGCAGCCATGGGGACAGGGGAACTGAAGCTTTCTTT.